Following are 9 T cell receptor beta chains from one sample sequenced in a study of immune evolution from preneoplasia to lung adenocarcinoma. Assay: immunoSEQ multiplex PCR; the TCRdb copy retains only in-frame clones and omits some. The sample lists about 4,900 clones, almost 90% occurring once. Sequencing was carried out using FFPE atypical adenomatous hyperplasia tissue from the lung. As to subset: atypical adenomatous hyperplasia (AAH), lung preneoplasia. All receptors derive from a person aged 65 to 85 with lung adenocarcinoma.

The V and J genes are TRBV29-1 and TRBJ2-2; D assignment may be TRBD1 or TRBD2 (7 bases each). Germline V lookup: CDR1 SQVTM, CDR2 ANQGSEA. V lost 6 bases and J 7 bases, leaving 18 bases between the germline ends. There are 14 residues in the CDR3. As DNA, the CDR3 is TGCAGCGTCGCCCCAGGGGGGGCGGTCGGGGAGCTGTTTTTT. Its translation: CSVAPGGAVGELFF.

The chain has TRBV25-1 and TRBJ2-1; no firm D call. The V gene's germline CDR1 is MGHDK and CDR2 SYGVNS. The V and J ends lost 2 bases and 1 base respectively, with 12 bases between them. The CDR3 consists of 16 residues. The CDR3 region is CASSERRVGSYNEQFF. CDR3 bases: TGTGCCAGCAGTGAAAGAAGGGTGGGGTCCTACAATGAGCAGTTCTTC.

The chain is built from TRBV5-1 and TRBJ2-1, with 8 nucleotides matching TRBD1. J was trimmed by 2 bases and V by 3 bases; bases with no gene match: 4. This CDR3 is 15 amino acids long. Germline assignment: CDR1 SGHRS and CDR2 YFSETQ. Written as DNA, the CDR3 is TGCGCCAGCAGCTCCCGACAGGGGACCTACAATGAGCAGTTCTTC. Amino acid sequence: CASSSRQGTYNEQFF.

The chain employs TRBV7-8 and TRBJ1-5; no clear D. In germline, CDR1 is SGHVS, CDR2 FQNEAQ. The CDR3 is made up of 15 amino acids. The V gene lost 1 base and the J gene lost 0 bases, with 7 bases spanning the gap. CDR3: CASSLEGYSNQPQHF. DNA for the CDR3: TGTGCCAGCAGCTTAGAGGGCTATAGCAATCAGCCCCAGCATTTT.

This clone was seen just once. The DNA for the CDR3 is TGTGCCAGCTCAGCAGATAGCAATCAGCCCCAGCATTTT. Translated, it gives CASSADSNQPQHF. The V gene is TRBV2, the J gene TRBJ1-5, with D hard to call. V gave up 8 bases and J gave up 0 bases, with 8 bases separating them. The CDR3 sequence is 13 residues long. Germline loops: CDR1 SNHLY, CDR2 FYNNEI.

The J gene is TRBJ1-3, the V gene TRBV19; 9 bases match TRBD1. Unmatched junction bases numbered 4, after V lost 6 bases and J lost 1 base. The CDR3 sequence is 15 residues long. The germline V gene encodes CDR1 LNHDA and CDR2 SQIVND (reference sequence). The CDR3 protein is CASSPGQGSGNTIYF. The CDR3 region has the DNA TGTGCCAGTAGCCCAGGACAGGGGTCTGGAAACACCATATATTTT. Together with reference TRBV19 and TRBJ1-3, the CDR3 gives the full variable domain: DGGITQSPKYLFRKEGQNVTLSCEQNLNHDAMYWYRQDPGQGLRLIYYSQIVNDFQKGDIAEGYSVSREKKESFPLTVTSAQKNPTAFYLCASSPGQGSGNTIYFGEGSWLTVV.

This clone was recorded only once. This sequence joins TRBV5-1 and TRBJ2-5, with TRBD2 matching 8 bases. J was trimmed by 7 bases and V by 4 bases; bases with no gene match: 12. CDR1 and CDR2 from the germline V gene are SGHRS and YFSETQ. This CDR3 contains 15 residues. CDR3 coding DNA: TGCGCCAGCAGCATGATAGCGGGGACCCTCGGGACCCAGTACTTC. Amino acids: CASSMIAGTLGTQYF.

The DNA for the CDR3 is TGTGCCAGCAGCCCTATTGGGTCGGAGACCCAGTACTTC. Its protein is CASSPIGSETQYF. The chain combines TRBV28 with TRBJ2-5; D unresolved. This CDR3 is 13 amino acids long. V was pared by 6 bases and J by 5 bases, with 13 bases between. Germline assignment: CDR1 MDHEN and CDR2 SYDVKM.

This chain connects TRBV7-9 to TRBJ2-3; 9 positions agree with TRBD1. This CDR3 is built from 16 residues. V was pared by 6 bases and J by 6 bases, with 13 bases of the junction left unmatched. Germline loops: CDR1 SEHNR, CDR2 FQNEAQ (reference sequence). CDR3 amino acids: CASSWDREAVTDTQYF. The CDR3 nucleotides are TGTGCCAGCAGTTGGGACAGGGAGGCGGTCACCGATACGCAGTATTTT.